Listed below are T cell receptor beta chains from one sample, sequenced in a study of a mutant IDH1 vaccine in newly diagnosed glioma. No antigen has been identified for these receptors. Generated by immunoSEQ multiplex PCR, the TCRdb table keeps only in-frame clones and is missing some. The sample gives tens of thousands of clones, about 88% of which show up once; about 8.2% is in the top ten. The source was PBMCs, collected from a glioma patient whose treatment included an IDH1 peptide vaccine. Source of these receptors: a woman aged 45 to 65 with glioma. Each CDR3 is given with its conserved first and last residue. Each record gives: V gene, D gene, clone size, J gene, CDR3 protein, CDR3 DNA. The D gene is left open where the match is weak. Only some rows state a clone size, as once, few, many or a class for expanded clones.

v_call: TRBV7-2
d_call: NA
clone_size: NA
j_call: TRBJ1-6
cdr3_aa: CASSPQGATFGTYNSPLHF
cdr3_nt: TGTGCCAGCAGTCCACAGGGTGCCACGTTCGGGACCTATAATTCACCCCTCCACTTT

v_call: TRBV6-5
d_call: NA
clone_size: NA
j_call: TRBJ1-1
cdr3_aa: CASSSPGRATEAFF
cdr3_nt: TGTGCCAGCAGTTCACCCGGGAGAGCCACTGAAGCTTTCTTT

v_call: TRBV19
d_call: NA
clone_size: few
j_call: TRBJ1-1
cdr3_aa: CASSIGGEAEAFF
cdr3_nt: TGTGCCAGTAGTATCGGGGGGGAGGCTGAAGCTTTCTTT

v_call: TRBV19
d_call: NA
clone_size: NA
j_call: TRBJ1-2
cdr3_aa: CASSSGGGGYTF
cdr3_nt: TGTGCCAGTAGTTCTGGCGGCGGAGGCTACACCTTC

v_call: TRBV5-4
d_call: NA
clone_size: few
j_call: TRBJ1-1
cdr3_aa: CASSVQGATEAFF
cdr3_nt: TGTGCCAGCAGCGTTCAGGGCGCCACTGAAGCTTTCTTT

v_call: TRBV15
d_call: NA
clone_size: once
j_call: TRBJ1-1
cdr3_aa: CATSRGGAHTEAFF
cdr3_nt: TGTGCCACCAGCAGAGGTGGGGCTCACACTGAAGCTTTCTTT

v_call: TRBV28
d_call: NA
clone_size: NA
j_call: TRBJ1-6
cdr3_aa: CASSPSNNSPLHF
cdr3_nt: TGTGCCAGCAGTCCCTCAAATAATTCACCCCTCCACTTT

v_call: TRBV5-5
d_call: NA
clone_size: NA
j_call: TRBJ2-2
cdr3_aa: CASSLGGQGPTGELFF
cdr3_nt: TGTGCCAGCAGCTTGGGAGGGCAGGGTCCCACCGGGGAGCTGTTTTTT

v_call: TRBV5-1
d_call: NA
clone_size: NA
j_call: TRBJ1-1
cdr3_aa: CASSLGGINTEAFF
cdr3_nt: TGCGCCAGCAGCTTGGGGGGAATTAACACTGAAGCTTTCTTT

v_call: TRBV21-1
d_call: NA
clone_size: NA
j_call: TRBJ2-6
cdr3_aa: CASSKVVLSSVLTF
cdr3_nt: TGTGCCAGCAGCAAAGTCGTCCTATCCTCTGTCCTGACTTTC

v_call: TRBV11-2
d_call: TRBD1
clone_size: NA
j_call: TRBJ2-6
cdr3_aa: CASNPGVGTGPPGANVLTF
cdr3_nt: TGTGCCAGCAACCCTGGGGTAGGGACAGGGCCTCCTGGGGCCAACGTCCTGACTTTC

v_call: TRBV27
d_call: TRBD1
clone_size: once
j_call: TRBJ1-4
cdr3_aa: CASMGQGVRTGRFATNEKLFF
cdr3_nt: TGTGCCAGTATGGGACAGGGGGTCCGCACCGGCCGATTCGCAACTAATGAAAAACTGTTTTTT

v_call: TRBV7-6
d_call: NA
clone_size: NA
j_call: TRBJ2-6
cdr3_aa: CASSSQGGKTNVLTF
cdr3_nt: TGTGCCAGCAGCAGCCAGGGAGGAAAGACCAACGTCCTGACTTTC

v_call: TRBV7-2
d_call: TRBD2
clone_size: NA
j_call: TRBJ2-7
cdr3_aa: CASSPSGGPYEQYF
cdr3_nt: TGTGCCAGCAGCCCAAGCGGGGGACCGTACGAGCAGTACTTC

v_call: TRBV9
d_call: NA
clone_size: few
j_call: TRBJ2-1
cdr3_aa: CASSPGGGQGLNEQFF
cdr3_nt: TGTGCCAGCAGCCCAGGGGGGGGCCAGGGGTTGAATGAGCAGTTCTTC

v_call: TRBV7-6
d_call: NA
clone_size: NA
j_call: TRBJ2-6
cdr3_aa: CASSLANSFTTSGANVLTF
cdr3_nt: TGTGCCAGCAGCTTAGCGAACAGTTTTACAACCTCTGGGGCCAACGTCCTGACTTTC

v_call: TRBV6-1
d_call: NA
clone_size: NA
j_call: TRBJ1-2
cdr3_aa: CASSEAGATLGYTF
cdr3_nt: TGTGCCAGCAGTGAAGCCGGGGCCACCCTTGGCTACACCTTC

v_call: TRBV4-1
d_call: NA
clone_size: few
j_call: TRBJ1-1
cdr3_aa: CASSQSRQKNTEAFF
cdr3_nt: TGCGCCAGCAGCCAATCTCGACAGAAGAACACTGAAGCTTTCTTT

v_call: TRBV5-1
d_call: TRBD1
clone_size: NA
j_call: TRBJ2-1
cdr3_aa: CASSSDPGQGEQFF
cdr3_nt: TGCGCCAGCAGCTCCGACCCTGGACAGGGTGAGCAGTTCTTC

v_call: TRBV9
d_call: NA
clone_size: NA
j_call: TRBJ2-7
cdr3_aa: CASSVTSFYEQYF
cdr3_nt: TGTGCCAGCAGCGTAACCAGTTTCTACGAGCAGTACTTC

v_call: TRBV6-4
d_call: NA
clone_size: NA
j_call: TRBJ2-2
cdr3_aa: CASSDVDTGELFF
cdr3_nt: TGTGCCAGCAGTGACGTCGACACCGGGGAGCTGTTTTTT

v_call: TRBV5-4
d_call: TRBD2
clone_size: NA
j_call: TRBJ2-7
cdr3_aa: CASSSGLAGYEQYF
cdr3_nt: TGTGCCAGCAGCTCGGGACTAGCGGGCTACGAGCAGTACTTC

v_call: TRBV7-9
d_call: NA
clone_size: NA
j_call: TRBJ1-1
cdr3_aa: CAGRVLGPLRLEAFF
cdr3_nt: TGTGCCGGGAGGGTATTGGGTCCCCTAAGGTTGGAAGCTTTCTTT